This TCR beta chain was identified in a study of T cells in Graves' hyperthyroidism and ophthalmopathy. Amplified TCR beta CDR3 regions came from RNA transcripts. Carried out on the TCR CDR3, a first-round RT-PCR used the HTBI primer set. MiXCR was run by TCRdb on the multiplex PCR reads, yielding one entry per CDR3 protein. The table records roughly 500,000 distinct CDR3 sequences, 40% to 50% of them present only once. This clonotype was detected only a few times. Antigen specificity is unknown. Study-wide points: Through a model of 13 V-J features, ophthalmopathy was separated from stable hyperthyroidism.

The CDR3 is 14 residues long. The V and J ends lost 3 bases and 2 bases, in that order; junction bases with no gene match: 5. Looked up from germline, CDR1 is DFQATT and CDR2 is SNEGSKA (reference sequence). This clonotype was sampled from an adult woman with Graves' disease, either hyperthyroidism or ophthalmopathy (not recorded which). The gene calls are TRBV20-1 and TRBJ1-1, with 8 bases aligning to TRBD1. Material for sequencing was peripheral blood or thyroid tissue (not recorded which). This CDR3 is CSARDRVGNTEAFF. The CDR3 bases are TGCAGTGCTAGGGACAGGGTTGGTAACACTGAAGCTTTCTTT.